This passage covers 7 T cell receptor beta chains from one sample sequenced in a study of cytomegalovirus exposure and HLA in healthy donors. Amplification used 60 Vbeta primers and 13 Jbeta primers. Clones were sequenced by immunoSEQ multiplex PCR, and TCRdb holds only the in-frame ones, with some missing. In the table there are approximately 150,000 clones, about 73% of which are singletons. The sequencing input was PBMCs. These receptors were taken from a woman between 50 and 59 years old in good health and CMV-seropositive.

The chain carries TRBV10-3 and TRBJ2-2, with unresolved D. V was pared by 3 bases and J by 2 bases, with 7 bases between. Germline CDR1 and CDR2: ENHRY and SYGVKD. CDR3 length: 14 amino acids. CDR3 sequence: CAISEQYNTGELFF. The CDR3 DNA sequence: TGTGCCATCAGTGAACAATATAACACCGGGGAGCTGTTTTTT.

The J gene is TRBJ2-3, the V gene TRBV29-1; TRBD2 agrees at 7 bases. Germline trimming cut 7 bases from V and 3 bases from J; bases unmatched to any gene: 10. The CDR3 sequence is 14 residues long. Germline CDR1 reads SQVTM; CDR2 reads ANQGSEA. The DNA of the CDR3 is TGCAGCGCCCCCGGGGGGTTTAGAACAGATACGCAGTATTTT. Residues: CSAPGGFRTDTQYF.

V is TRBV6-5 and J is TRBJ1-1; TRBD1 might be the D (6 bases). V was pared by 8 bases and J by 4 bases, with 14 bases between. Germline V gene lookup returns CDR1 MNHEY and CDR2 SVGAGI. The CDR3 covers 13 residues. The CDR3 nucleotides are TGTGCCAGCGTCATGGGGGGGGCCACTGAAGCTTTCTTT. It codes for CASVMGGATEAFF.

V is TRBV19 and J is TRBJ1-4; 8 bases line up with TRBD1. The CDR3 has 15 amino acids. The germline CDR1 and CDR2 sequences are LNHDA and SQIVND (reference sequence). V lost 3 bases, J lost 8 bases, and 8 bases stayed unmatched. CDR3 region: CASSISQGATEKLFF. The DNA of the CDR3 is TGTGCCAGTAGTATCTCGCAGGGGGCGACGGAAAAACTGTTTTTT.

This clone was seen only once. The J gene is TRBJ2-3, the V gene TRBV7-3, with 9 bases identical to TRBD1. This CDR3 has 14 amino acids. Germline lookup yields CDR1 SGHTA and CDR2 FQGTGA. J was trimmed by 4 bases and V by 3 bases; bases with no gene match: 2. CDR3 protein: CASSLTGGSDTQYF. CDR3 bases: TGTGCCAGCAGCTTGACAGGGGGATCAGATACGCAGTATTTT.

This chain connects TRBV7-9 to TRBJ2-1; possible D gene TRBD2, 5 bases. Trimming shortened V by 4 bases and J by 5 bases, and 21 bases separated the two germline ends. There are 17 residues in the CDR3. CDR1 is SEHNR and CDR2 is FQNEAQ in the germline V gene (reference sequence). Written as DNA, the CDR3 is TGTGCCAGCAGCTCACCCACTAGAGGGCCAGTAGACAATGAGCAGTTCTTC. This gives the protein CASSSPTRGPVDNEQFF.

V usage is TRBV7-8 and J usage is TRBJ2-7; the D is unclear. Trimming removed 2 bases at V and 5 bases at J, with 10 bases between. Looked up from germline, CDR1 is SGHVS and CDR2 is FQNEAQ. The CDR3 has 13 residues. CDR3 sequence reads: CASSLHRIDEQYF. The CDR3 DNA reads as TGTGCCAGCAGCTTACACAGAATCGACGAGCAGTACTTC.